The 9 T cell receptor beta chains reported below all come from one sample, sequenced in a study of CD8+CD57+ T cells in acquired aplastic anemia. Profiles of TCR beta VDJ and CDR3 were generated from a genomic DNA template. Via MiXCR, TCRdb re-called the reads, giving one row per CDR3 protein. The sample lists around 200,000 distinct CDR3 sequences, about half occurring once. Those patients picked for sequencing had displayed CD8+CD57+ cell expansion on flow cytometry. The sequencing sample was made of sorted CD4+, CD8+, or CD8+CD57+ T cells (not recorded which) from PBMCs. The receptor set was obtained from a human donor with aplastic anemia.

This chain uses TRBV7-2 with TRBJ1-2; D may be TRBD1 (5 bases). The CDR3 contains 12 residues. V lost 4 bases and J lost 7, with 10 bases in between. Germline V gene data show CDR1 as SGHTA and CDR2 as FQGNSA. Written as DNA, the CDR3 is TGTGCCAGCAGCTCCCTGACAGTTGGCTACACCTTC. It yields the protein CASSSLTVGYTF.

The V and J genes are TRBV6-5 and TRBJ2-3; 9 bases align to TRBD2. The CDR3 has 15 amino acids. Germline trimming cut 4 bases from V and 1 base from J; bases unmatched to any gene: 3. CDR1 and CDR2 from the germline V gene are MNHEY and SVGAGI. DNA of the CDR3: TGTGCCAGCAGTTGGATAGCGGGGGGCACAGATACGCAGTATTTT. Residues: CASSWIAGGTDTQYF.

This clonotype was recorded at least ten times. The rearrangement links TRBV7-9 to TRBJ1-5; D not certain. Germline V CDR1 and CDR2: SEHNR, FQNEAQ (reference sequence). The CDR3 spans 14 residues. V was pared by 3 bases and J by 5 bases, with 11 bases between. The CDR3 region is CASSFGGIDQPQHF. CDR3 nucleotide sequence: TGTGCCAGCAGCTTTGGAGGGATTGATCAGCCCCAGCATTTT.

This rearrangement joins TRBV25-1 to TRBJ1-6, with D unresolved. Trimming took off 5 bases at V and 7 bases at J, with 9 bases between the two ends. CDR3 size: 13 residues. CDR1 and CDR2 from the germline V gene are MGHDK and SYGVNS. CDR3 sequence reads: CASSPYGNSPLHF. DNA for the CDR3: TGTGCCAGCAGTCCCTACGGGAATTCACCCCTCCACTTT.

This clonotype showed up just a few times. The V call is TRBV19, the J call TRBJ1-2; the match to TRBD1 covers 7 bases. V was clipped by 5 bases and J by 2 bases; unmatched bases: 2. CDR1 is LNHDA and CDR2 is SQIVND in the germline V gene (reference sequence). CDR3 length equals 13 residues. The CDR3 DNA sequence: TGTGCCAGTAGTCCACAGGGGAACTATGGCTACACCTTC. It translates to CASSPQGNYGYTF.

V is TRBV12-3 or TRBV12-4 and J is TRBJ1-2; maybe TRBD1 (5 bases). This CDR3 spans 13 amino acids. Trimming left V 4 bases short and J 4 bases short, with 10 bases between. The CDR3 DNA follows: TGTGCCAGCAGTTGGGGGGAGCTCTATGGCTACACCTTC. Its translation: CASSWGELYGYTF.

V usage is TRBV20-1 and J usage is TRBJ1-2; D ambiguous. The CDR3 runs to 15 residues. Trimming took off 3 bases at V and 8 bases at J, with 22 bases between the two ends. Germline CDR1 DFQATT, CDR2 SNEGSKA (reference sequence). The CDR3 DNA is TGCAGTGCTAGCGGTCCCAAGGACGCTACGTGGGGCTACACCTTC. Amino acid sequence: CSASGPKDATWGYTF.

The chain links TRBV10-3 to TRBJ2-2; 14 nucleotides line up with TRBD2. This CDR3 has 17 residues. Germline V gives CDR1 ENHRY, CDR2 SYGVKD. V lost 6 bases and J lost 4; bases outside the gene matches: 7. In DNA, the CDR3 is TGTGCCATCAGCCAGACTAGCGGGGGGGCGGGCACCGGGGAGCTGTTTTTT. Its protein is CAISQTSGGAGTGELFF.

In the case of this clonotype: Sequence at one end of the junction differs from germline and may be a read error. This rearrangement joins TRBV15 to TRBJ2-3, with a tentative D call TRBD1 (5 bases). Germline V gene sequence: CDR1 LNHNV, CDR2 YYDKDF (reference sequence). This CDR3 region has 18 residues. CDR3 in DNA: TGTGCCGCCAGCAGCTTGGGTTTGGGTGGGGCAAGGACAGATACGCAGTATTTT. Translation: CAASSLGLGGARTDTQYF.